This is a list of T cell receptor beta chains from one sample in a study of shared clonotypes between healthy human individuals. Here immunoSEQ multiplex PCR was the method, and the copy in TCRdb shows in-frame clones only, minus some. The table has about 2.4 million clones, 90% to 95% seen once. The sample taken for sequencing was naive CD4+ T cells sorted from blood. These receptors all stem from a man aged 18 to 30 in good health. Both conserved end residues are part of each CDR3. The D gene is left open where the match is weak. Clone size is not always given. Where it is, it says once, few, many or a class for expanded clones.

J gene | D gene | CDR3 length | clone size | V gene | CDR3 protein | CDR3 DNA
TRBJ2-5 | NA | 14 | NA | TRBV7-2 | CASSLRGSQETQYF | TGTGCCAGCAGCTTACGGGGGTCCCAAGAGACCCAGTACTTC
TRBJ1-1 | TRBD1 | 16 | NA | TRBV19 | CASSIRQGTMNTEAFF | TGTGCCAGTAGTATTCGACAGGGAACCATGAACACTGAAGCTTTCTTT
TRBJ1-2 | NA | 16 | NA | TRBV6-1 | CASSVNRVSWNYGYTF | TGTGCCAGCAGTGTGAACAGGGTGTCTTGGAACTATGGCTACACCTTC
TRBJ1-2 | TRBD1 | 14 | NA | TRBV10-3 | CAISERGGDDGYTF | TGTGCCATCAGTGAGCGAGGGGGCGATGATGGCTACACCTTC
TRBJ1-1 | TRBD1 | 15 | NA | TRBV5-1 | CASSYGRTGQTEAFF | TGCGCCAGCAGCTATGGACGGACAGGGCAGACTGAAGCTTTCTTT
TRBJ1-1 | NA | 15 | NA | TRBV10-3 | CASYGGGVKGTEAFF | TGTGCCAGCTATGGGGGAGGGGTTAAAGGCACTGAAGCTTTCTTT
TRBJ2-5 | NA | 14 | NA | TRBV18 | CASSPGAQGETQYF | TGTGCCAGCTCACCGGGTGCGCAGGGGGAGACCCAGTACTTC
TRBJ1-1 | TRBD1 | 14 | NA | TRBV5-4 | CASSRGQGNTEAFF | TGTGCCAGCAGCCGAGGACAGGGGAACACTGAAGCTTTCTTT
TRBJ2-3 | NA | 12 | NA | TRBV29-1 | CSARTGTDTQYF | TGCAGCGCCCGGACAGGCACAGATACGCAGTATTTT
TRBJ2-7 | NA | 14 | NA | TRBV11-2 | CASSPDRISYEQYF | TGTGCCAGCAGCCCAGACAGGATCTCCTACGAGCAGTACTTC
TRBJ1-2 | NA | 14 | once | TRBV30 | CVERKVGGYDGYTF | TGTGTCGAGCGGAAGGTTGGGGGGTACGATGGCTACACCTTC
TRBJ2-1 | NA | 13 | NA | TRBV7-8 | CASSFSLANEQFF | TGTGCCAGCAGCTTCAGCCTAGCAAATGAGCAGTTCTTC
TRBJ1-1 | TRBD1 | 15 | NA | TRBV5-1 | CASSRDRGGSTEAFF | TGCGCCAGCAGCCGGGACAGGGGTGGGAGCACTGAAGCTTTCTTT
TRBJ2-7 | TRBD1 | 15 | NA | TRBV7-6 | CASSRTGGAIYEQYF | TGTGCCAGCAGCCGGACAGGGGGCGCGATTTACGAGCAGTACTTC
TRBJ2-4 | TRBD2 | 17 | NA | TRBV18 | CASSPGTKVDSKNIQYF | TGTGCCAGCTCCCCCGGGACTAAAGTTGATTCCAAAAACATTCAGTACTTC
TRBJ1-1 | NA | 15 | NA | TRBV18 | CASSPTKTYTTEAFF | TGTGCCAGCTCGCCCACTAAGACCTACACGACTGAAGCTTTCTTT
TRBJ2-1 | TRBD2 | 14 | NA | TRBV5-6 | CASSLLAGYNEQFF | TGTGCCAGCAGCTTGCTAGCGGGTTACAATGAGCAGTTCTTC
TRBJ2-7 | TRBD1 | 13 | once | TRBV30 | CAWSPRGRYEQYF | TGTGCCTGGAGCCCCAGGGGGCGATACGAGCAGTACTTC
TRBJ2-7 | NA | 14 | NA | TRBV27 | CASRINSGSYEQYF | TGTGCCAGCAGAATCAACTCAGGGAGCTACGAGCAGTACTTC
TRBJ2-7 | TRBD2 | 18 | NA | TRBV5-4 | CASSLGTLGLAATYEQYF | TGTGCCAGCAGCTTAGGGACACTAGGACTAGCGGCTACCTACGAGCAGTACTTC
TRBJ2-2 | NA | 12 | NA | TRBV10-3 | CATQGGAGELFF | TGTGCCACCCAGGGGGGGGCCGGGGAGCTGTTTTTT
TRBJ2-1 | TRBD1 | 14 | NA | TRBV5-1 | CASTVDREFNEQFF | TGCGCCAGCACAGTGGACAGGGAGTTCAATGAGCAGTTCTTC
TRBJ1-2 | NA | 16 | NA | TRBV11-1 | CASSLRAGGADYGYTF | TGTGCCAGCAGCTTACGTGCGGGGGGCGCAGACTATGGCTACACCTTC
TRBJ1-1 | TRBD1 | 16 | NA | TRBV7-8 | CASSLMGQGASTEAFF | TGTGCCAGCAGCTTAATGGGTCAGGGGGCGAGCACTGAAGCTTTCTTT
TRBJ1-5 | NA | 16 | NA | TRBV18 | CASSLQSPLNNQPQHF | TGTGCCAGCTCATTACAGAGCCCTTTGAACAATCAGCCCCAGCATTTT
TRBJ2-7 | NA | 13 | NA | TRBV19 | CASSTRMSYEQYF | TGTGCCAGTAGTACCAGAATGAGCTACGAGCAGTACTTC
TRBJ2-3 | TRBD1 | 14 | NA | TRBV27 | CASSRDRVADTQYF | TGTGCCAGCAGTAGGGACAGGGTCGCAGATACGCAGTATTTT
TRBJ2-7 | NA | 14 | NA | TRBV7-9 | CASSLTRSTGEQYF | TGTGCCAGCAGCCTAACCCGATCGACGGGGGAGCAGTACTTC
TRBJ2-2 | TRBD1 | 16 | NA | TRBV19 | CASSIVGTGSTGELFF | TGTGCCAGTAGTATAGTCGGGACAGGGAGTACCGGGGAGCTGTTTTTT
TRBJ2-1 | NA | 15 | NA | TRBV5-1 | CASSLEVGIYNEQFF | TGCGCCAGCAGCTTGGAGGTAGGGATCTACAATGAGCAGTTCTTC
TRBJ2-1 | TRBD2 | 15 | NA | TRBV6-5 | CASSSGGGSYNEQFF | TGTGCCAGCAGCAGCGGGGGTGGGTCCTACAATGAGCAGTTCTTC
TRBJ1-4 | TRBD1 | 15 | NA | TRBV19 | CASIKREQGTGKLFF | TGTGCCAGTATTAAACGCGAACAGGGGACAGGAAAACTGTTTTTT
TRBJ2-5 | NA | 15 | NA | TRBV6-6 | CASSYSSGVGETQYF | TGTGCCAGCAGTTACTCTTCGGGAGTCGGAGAGACCCAGTACTTC
TRBJ2-3 | NA | 14 | NA | TRBV7-2 | CASSLERATDTQYF | TGTGCCAGCAGCTTAGAAAGGGCCACAGATACGCAGTATTTT
TRBJ1-2 | TRBD1 | 15 | NA | TRBV4-1 | CASRSLRGGSDGYTF | TGCGCCAGCAGGTCGCTGAGAGGGGGCTCGGATGGCTACACCTTC
TRBJ2-6 | TRBD2 | 19 | once | TRBV4-3 | CASSQEFTGGSSGANVLTF | TGCGCCAGCAGCCAAGAGTTCACGGGAGGTAGCTCTGGGGCCAACGTCCTGACTTTC
TRBJ2-7 | TRBD1 | 15 | NA | TRBV6-5 | CASSWGRDRGYEQYF | TGTGCCAGCAGTTGGGGCCGGGACAGGGGCTACGAGCAGTACTTC
TRBJ2-7 | TRBD1 | 15 | NA | TRBV25-1 | CASSGAETGSVLQYF | TGTGCCAGCAGTGGAGCCGAGACAGGGAGTGTATTGCAGTACTTC
TRBJ2-7 | TRBD1 | 15 | NA | TRBV5-1 | CASSLDGQGTDEQYF | TGCGCCAGCAGCTTGGACGGACAGGGAACAGACGAGCAGTACTTC
TRBJ2-3 | NA | 12 | once | TRBV6-6 | CASSPSTDTQYF | TGTGCCAGCAGCCCGAGCACAGATACGCAGTATTTT
TRBJ1-4 | TRBD1 | 17 | NA | TRBV4-1 | CASSQARIGTGNEKLFF | TGCGCCAGCAGCCAAGCTCGTATAGGGACAGGGAATGAAAAACTGTTTTTT
TRBJ2-5 | TRBD2 | 16 | NA | TRBV6-5 | CASSYYSARGGETQYF | TGTGCCAGCAGTTACTATTCGGCTCGCGGGGGGGAGACCCAGTACTTC
TRBJ1-1 | NA | 15 | once | TRBV7-9 | CASSPLSPWNTEAFF | TGTGCCAGCAGCCCCCTTAGCCCCTGGAACACTGAAGCTTTCTTT
TRBJ2-3 | NA | 15 | NA | TRBV10-2 | CASSESGVLTDTQYF | TGCGCCAGCAGTGAGTCCGGGGTCCTCACAGATACGCAGTATTTT
TRBJ2-2 | NA | 15 | NA | TRBV7-9 | CASKTGTINTGELFF | TGTGCCAGCAAGACGGGAACCATAAACACCGGGGAGCTGTTTTTT
TRBJ1-4 | NA | 15 | NA | TRBV18 | CASSPPGAPNEKLFF | TGTGCCAGCTCACCACCGGGGGCGCCTAATGAAAAACTGTTTTTT
TRBJ2-2 | NA | 13 | NA | TRBV2 | CASSQTVTGELFF | TGTGCCAGCAGTCAGACAGTCACCGGGGAGCTGTTTTTT
TRBJ2-3 | NA | 13 | NA | TRBV6-4 | CASSDLNTDTQYF | TGTGCCAGCAGTGACTTAAACACAGATACGCAGTATTTT
TRBJ2-1 | NA | 19 | NA | TRBV11-2 | CASSFRRLRGPKEGAEQFF | TGTGCCAGCAGCTTTAGGAGGCTGCGAGGGCCGAAGGAAGGTGCAGAGCAGTTCTTC
TRBJ2-7 | TRBD2 | 15 | NA | TRBV6-5 | CASSRGLAGAYEQYF | TGTGCCAGCAGTCGGGGACTAGCGGGAGCCTACGAGCAGTACTTC
TRBJ2-1 | NA | 14 | NA | TRBV5-5 | CASSLVDSYNEQFF | TGTGCCAGCAGCTTGGTGGACAGCTACAATGAGCAGTTCTTC
TRBJ2-7 | NA | 15 | NA | TRBV7-9 | CASSPAGGKSYEQYF | TGTGCCAGCAGCCCAGCAGGCGGGAAATCCTACGAGCAGTACTTC
TRBJ2-7 | NA | 11 | NA | TRBV30 | CGLSGPYEQYF | TGTGGACTCAGCGGACCGTACGAGCAGTACTTC
TRBJ2-6 | NA | 18 | NA | TRBV4-3 | CASSQDRQSNSGANVLTF | TGCGCCAGCAGCCAAGATCGACAGTCAAACTCTGGGGCCAACGTCCTGACTTTC
TRBJ1-2 | NA | 18 | NA | TRBV28 | CASSLYPRDTAGNYGYTF | TGTGCCAGCAGTTTATACCCCCGGGACACGGCAGGGAACTATGGCTACACCTTC
TRBJ1-4 | NA | 15 | NA | TRBV30 | CAWRLSPATNEKLFF | TGTGCCTGGAGGCTCTCCCCGGCAACTAATGAAAAACTGTTTTTT
TRBJ1-5 | TRBD1 | 13 | NA | TRBV12-5 | CASARDRVLPQHF | TGTGCTAGTGCCCGGGACAGGGTACTTCCCCAGCATTTT
TRBJ2-5 | NA | 15 | NA | TRBV12-2 | CASRLRSRRQETQYF | TGTGCAAGTCGCTTAAGGTCCCGCCGTCAAGAGACCCAGTACTTC
TRBJ2-3 | TRBD2 | 16 | NA | TRBV9 | CASSVLADLSTDTQYF | TGTGCCAGCAGCGTACTAGCGGACCTTAGCACAGATACGCAGTATTTT